The 22 T cell receptor beta chains below were found in one sample sequenced in a study of early T cells in non-severe SARS-CoV-2 infection. MiXCR, applied by TCRdb to the 5' RACE reads, yields one record per CDR3 protein. Of about 42,000 distinct CDR3 sequences listed, around 7% are singletons. Sequencing was carried out using whole blood. The receptors stem from an adult who was a healthcare worker with PCR-confirmed SARS-CoV-2 infection or an uninfected control (not recorded which).

In its sample, this clonotype was seen a few times. In DNA, the CDR3 is TGTGCCAGCAGCCCGGGGACGGATAACTATGGCTACACCTTC. It codes for CASSPGTDNYGYTF. The rearrangement links TRBV7-2 to TRBJ1-2; TRBD1 might be the D (5 bases). V was shortened by 5 bases and J by 1 base, with 11 bases between the two germline ends. Germline V gene data show CDR1 as SGHTA and CDR2 as FQGNSA. This CDR3 region has 14 residues.

This clonotype appeared a few times. The chain joins TRBV5-4 to TRBJ2-1; D could derive from TRBD1 or TRBD2 (5 bases each). V lost 4 bases and J lost 6, with 17 bases in between. The CDR3 runs 15 residues. CDR1 and CDR2 from the germline V gene are SGHNT and YYREEE (reference sequence). The CDR3 is CASSMRDGNTNEQFF. The CDR3 bases are TGTGCCAGCAGCATGAGGGACGGAAACACCAATGAGCAGTTCTTC. Using reference TRBV5-4 and TRBJ2-1 for the parts outside the CDR3, the full variable domain is ETGVTQSPTHLIKTRGQQVTLRCSSQSGHNTVSWYQQALGQGPQFIFQYYREEENGRGNFPPRFSGLQFPNYSSELNVNALELDDSALYLCASSMRDGNTNEQFFGPGTRLTVL.

This clonotype was picked up a small number of times. The V and J genes are TRBV29-1 and TRBJ2-7; no definite D call. CDR1 is SQVTM, CDR2 ANQGSEA, per germline. V gave up 4 bases and J gave up 4 bases, with 8 bases separating them. The CDR3 consists of 11 residues. CDR3 region: CSVGTGYEQYF. CDR3 sequence (DNA): TGCAGCGTTGGGACCGGATACGAGCAGTACTTC.

This clonotype has a count of ten or more. The chain recombines TRBV19 with TRBJ1-4; TRBD1 matches 8 bases. Germline loops: CDR1 LNHDA, CDR2 SQIVND (reference sequence). This CDR3 is 13 amino acids long. V shed 8 bases and J 4 bases; nucleotides not matched to a gene: 3. The CDR3 nucleotides are TGTGCCAGTGGGACAGGATATAATGAAAAACTGTTTTTT. Its translation is CASGTGYNEKLFF.

This clonotype appeared a few times. The CDR3 sequence is CASSVGGVSPLHF. DNA for the CDR3: TGTGCCAGCAGCGTAGGCGGGGTTTCACCCCTCCACTTT. J is TRBJ1-6 and V is TRBV9; no clear D. The ends were cut back, 0 bases at V and 9 bases at J, with 7 bases in the middle. CDR1 is SGDLS and CDR2 is YYNGEE in the germline V gene. The CDR3 extends over 13 amino acids.

The J gene is TRBJ2-1, the V gene TRBV10-1; 12 nucleotides align to TRBD1. CDR3 length equals 16 residues. CDR1 WNHNN and CDR2 SYGVQD come from the germline V gene (reference sequence). V was pared by 0 bases and J by 7 bases, with 4 bases of the junction left unmatched. The CDR3 region has the DNA TGCGCCAGCAGTGAGTCGGGACAGGGGGCCAGAAATGAGCAGTTCTTC. Amino acids: CASSESGQGARNEQFF.

The table lists this clonotype with a few counts. The rearrangement links TRBV27 to TRBJ2-5; unclear D gene. V was clipped by 5 bases and J by 2 bases, with 9 bases between them. The CDR3 is 13 amino acids. In germline, CDR1 is MNHEY, CDR2 SMNVEV (reference sequence). The CDR3 nucleotides are TGTGCCAGCAGTCCCCTAGGACAAGAGACCCAGTACTTC. Translating gives CASSPLGQETQYF.

This clonotype has at least ten counts. The rearrangement joins TRBV11-3 to TRBJ2-7; D gene unclear. CDR1 SGHNT and CDR2 YENEEA come from the germline V gene. This CDR3 is 14 amino acids long. V lost 5 bases, J lost 2 bases, and 13 bases lay in between. The CDR3 reads CASSLMPGAYEQYF. CDR3 in DNA: TGTGCCAGCAGCCTAATGCCAGGAGCCTACGAGCAGTACTTC.

This clonotype was observed a handful of times. This chain links TRBV11-1 with TRBJ2-2; no clear D gene. CDR1 is SGHAT and CDR2 is FQDESV in the germline V gene (reference sequence). This CDR3 has 14 amino acids. Trimming shortened V by 5 bases and J by 4 bases, and 11 bases separated the two germline ends. CDR3 residues: CASSPEGFTGELFF. CDR3 bases: TGTGCCAGCAGCCCCGAAGGATTCACCGGGGAGCTGTTTTTT.

The sample holds many counts of this clonotype. The CDR3 coding sequence is TGTGCCAGCAGCTCCGTAGGGGAGACCCAGTACTTC. Translated: CASSSVGETQYF. The chain carries TRBV9 and TRBJ2-5, with unresolved D. Trimming pared 4 bases from V and 5 bases from J, leaving 9 bases between. In germline, CDR1 is SGDLS, CDR2 YYNGEE. This CDR3 spans 12 amino acids. Using reference TRBV9 and TRBJ2-5 for the parts outside the CDR3, the full variable domain is DSGVTQTPKHLITATGQRVTLRCSPRSGDLSVYWYQQSLDQGLQFLIQYYNGEERAKGNILERFSAQQFPDLHSELNLSSLELGDSALYFCASSSVGETQYFGPGTRLLVL.

This clonotype has only a few counts. V usage is TRBV5-1 and J usage is TRBJ1-1; no clear D. V lost 4 bases, J lost 0 bases, and 13 bases lay in between. Germline loops: CDR1 SGHRS, CDR2 YFSETQ. This CDR3 is built from 15 residues. The CDR3 DNA sequence: TGCGCCAGCAGCCGATTTACAAGTCTGAACACTGAAGCTTTCTTT. Translation: CASSRFTSLNTEAFF.

This clonotype was seen many times. In nucleotides, the CDR3 is TGTGCCAGCAGTGTCGTGGGAAGCTACAATGAGCAGTTCTTC. It specifies CASSVVGSYNEQFF. The gene calls are TRBV2 and TRBJ2-1, with D hard to call. CDR3 size: 14 residues. Germline-derived CDR1 and CDR2 are SNHLY and FYNNEI. V gave up 4 bases and J gave up 3 bases, with 10 bases separating them.

J is TRBJ2-3 and V is TRBV3-2; TRBD2, the table's D call, was not compared with the DNA. TRBV3-2 is classified as a pseudogene. This CDR3 contains 16 residues. The chain's CDR3 is CASSQVGHPSTDTQYF. The CDR3, as DNA: TGTGCCAGCAGCCAAGTGGGCCACCCTAGCACAGATACGCAGTATTTT.

This clonotype ranks as medium-sized. This chain links TRBV18 with TRBJ2-1, with 7 bases fitting TRBD2. The V gene end was trimmed by 3 bases and the J gene end by 6 bases; junction bases not matched to a gene: 2. The CDR3 runs 13 residues. The V gene's germline CDR1 is KGHSH and CDR2 LQKENI. The chain's CDR3 is CASSPGGANEQFF. Here the CDR3 DNA reads TGTGCCAGCTCACCGGGAGGGGCCAATGAGCAGTTCTTC. The full variable domain, its missing parts supplied by reference TRBV18 and TRBJ2-1, is NAGVMQNPRHLVRRRGQEARLRCSPMKGHSHVYWYRQLPEEGLKFMVYLQKENIIDESGMPKERFSAEFPKEGPSILRIQQVVRGDSAAYFCASSPGGANEQFFGPGTRLTVL.

This clonotype was seen ten or more times. In DNA form, the CDR3 reads TGCAGTGCTAGACCCTACCGGGGTGGGACTAGCACAGATACGCAGTATTTT. Amino acids: CSARPYRGGTSTDTQYF. The chain couples TRBV20-1 to TRBJ2-3; weak D call: TRBD2 (6 bases). The CDR3 is made up of 17 amino acids. Germline CDR1 is DFQATT and CDR2 is SNEGSKA (reference sequence). V lost 2 bases and J 0 bases, leaving 18 bases between the germline ends.

This clonotype was counted a few times. The chain combines TRBV12-3 or TRBV12-4 with TRBJ2-1, with 10 bases aligning to TRBD2. J was trimmed by 5 bases and V by 4 bases; bases with no gene match: 8. CDR3 length equals 16 residues. The CDR3 sequence is CASSSTSGGAHNEQFF. DNA of the CDR3: TGTGCCAGCAGTTCAACCAGCGGGGGGGCCCACAATGAGCAGTTCTTC.

This chain links TRBV29-1 with TRBJ2-2, with 7 positions matching TRBD1. The CDR3 runs 15 residues. V shed 6 bases, J shed 1 base, and the junction held 8 bases outside the gene matches. CDR1 and CDR2 from the germline V gene are SQVTM and ANQGSEA. DNA for the CDR3: TGCAGCGTCCTGGCCCGGGACAGGAACACCGGGGAGCTGTTTTTT. Its translation is CSVLARDRNTGELFF.

The table lists this clonotype with a few counts. The chain carries TRBV20-1 and TRBJ2-1, with TRBD1 identical over 7 bases. The germline V gene encodes CDR1 DFQATT and CDR2 SNEGSKA (reference sequence). The trim removed 6 bases at V and 7 bases at J, leaving 9 bases unmatched. The CDR3 runs 13 residues. The CDR3 DNA reads as TGCAGTGCGCAACGACAGGGAATGAATGAGCAGTTCTTC. The encoded protein is CSAQRQGMNEQFF.

This sequence joins TRBV9 and TRBJ2-7; 11 bases are a match to TRBD1. The germline V gene encodes CDR1 SGDLS and CDR2 YYNGEE. Trimming cost V 4 bases and J 6 bases; bases outside gene matches: 9. The CDR3 is made up of 15 amino acids. The CDR3 protein is CASSSSGTGGSEQYF. The CDR3 coding sequence is TGTGCCAGCAGCTCTTCCGGGACAGGGGGAAGCGAGCAGTACTTC.

The chain is built from TRBV12-3 or TRBV12-4 and TRBJ2-7; D gene uncertain. This CDR3 has 13 residues. V gave up 1 base and J gave up 3 bases, with 7 bases separating them. The CDR3 loop is CASSLDRLYEQYF. The CDR3 coding sequence is TGTGCCAGCAGTTTAGACAGACTCTACGAGCAGTACTTC.

The sample holds many counts of this clonotype. The rearrangement links TRBV6-2 or TRBV6-3 to TRBJ1-2, with TRBD1 matching over 8 bases. This CDR3 region has 15 residues. V was clipped by 7 bases and J by 3 bases; unmatched bases: 10. Germline CDR1 MNHEY, CDR2 SVGEGT. In nucleotides, the CDR3 is TGTGCCAGCAAACCCGTGGACAGGGCGCACTATGGCTACACCTTC. Protein product: CASKPVDRAHYGYTF.

This clonotype has only a few counts. V gene TRBV7-3 combines with J gene TRBJ2-1; 7 nucleotides line up with TRBD1. Germline values: CDR1 SGHTA, CDR2 FQGTGA. The CDR3 is 15 residues long. V was pared by 0 bases and J by 5 bases, with 4 bases of the junction left unmatched. CDR3 sequence (DNA): TGTGCCAGCAGCTTAACAGGGGGCGTTAACAATGAGCAGTTCTTC. Residues: CASSLTGGVNNEQFF.